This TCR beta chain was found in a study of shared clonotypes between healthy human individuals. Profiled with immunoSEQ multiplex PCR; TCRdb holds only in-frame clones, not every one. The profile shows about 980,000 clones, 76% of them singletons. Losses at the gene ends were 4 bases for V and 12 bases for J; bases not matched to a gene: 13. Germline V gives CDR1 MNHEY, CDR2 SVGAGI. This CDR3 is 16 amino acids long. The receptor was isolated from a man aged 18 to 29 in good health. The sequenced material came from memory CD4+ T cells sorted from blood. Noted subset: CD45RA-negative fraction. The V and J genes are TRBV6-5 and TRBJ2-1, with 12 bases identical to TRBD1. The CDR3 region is CASSSEHTGQGAGQFF. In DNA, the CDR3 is TGTGCCAGCAGTTCAGAACACACGGGACAGGGGGCCGGGCAGTTCTTC.